Below are 13 T cell receptor beta chains sequenced from a single sample in a study of CD8 T cells in Susac syndrome (dated by TCRdb to between 2018 and 2020). The receptor library was made with the immunoSEQ multiplex PCR assay. RNA was extracted using the RNeasy kit, and roughly 0.5 to 1 ug of the RNA was reverse transcribed with random hexamers. TCRdb reprocessing: public reads trimmed at Q25 with fastp, clones called with MiXCR, in-frame beta chains kept. For every CDR3 protein sequence, its rows merge into one entry that carries the most common genes and DNA. The sample records over 100,000 distinct CDR3 sequences, about 93% of which are singletons. The leading ten clones occupy around 0.28% of the sample. The source material was CD8+ T cells from PBMCs. Receptors originate from a human donor with Susac syndrome.

The chain joins TRBV7-8 to TRBJ1-6; maybe TRBD1 (6 bases). The germline CDR1 and CDR2 sequences are SGHVS and FQNEAQ. Trimming cost V 2 bases and J 8 bases, with 13 bases left between them. The CDR3 is made up of 15 amino acids. CDR3 residues: CASSLKSGGDSPLHF. The CDR3 coding sequence is TGTGCCAGCAGCTTAAAGTCGGGGGGCGATTCACCCCTCCACTTT.

This chain uses TRBV13 with TRBJ2-7, with D perhaps TRBD1 or TRBD2 (6 bases each). The CDR3 spans 15 residues. The germline gives CDR1 PRHDT, CDR2 FYEKMQ (reference sequence). V was trimmed by 5 bases and J by 3 bases, leaving 17 bases between them. The CDR3 nucleotides are TGTGCCAGCAGCACCTCGGGGGCAGGGATCTACGAGCAGTACTTC. Residues: CASSTSGAGIYEQYF. Combining the CDR3 with reference TRBV13 and TRBJ2-7 gives the whole variable domain AAGVIQSPRHLIKEKRETATLKCYPIPRHDTVYWYQQGPGQDPQFLISFYEKMQSDKGSIPDRFSAQQFSDYHSELNMSSLELGDSALYFCASSTSGAGIYEQYFGPGTRLTVT.

The gene calls are TRBV4-1 and TRBJ2-4; D is possibly TRBD2 (6 bases). V was pared by 4 bases and J by 0 bases, with 10 bases between. The CDR3 consists of 15 residues. In germline, CDR1 is MGHRA, CDR2 YSYEKL. The CDR3 spells CASSPGELAKNIQYF. The CDR3, as DNA: TGCGCCAGCAGCCCGGGGGAGCTAGCCAAAAACATTCAGTACTTC.

The chain recombines TRBV9 with TRBJ1-2; D is ambiguous. The V and J ends lost 3 bases and 8 bases respectively, with 11 bases between them. The CDR3 runs to 12 residues. Germline CDR1 reads SGDLS; CDR2 reads YYNGEE. The CDR3 spells CASSGGREGYTF. The DNA for the CDR3 is TGTGCCAGCAGCGGAGGACGCGAGGGCTACACCTTC.

This clonotype appeared once. This rearrangement joins TRBV6-2 or TRBV6-3 to TRBJ1-2; the match to TRBD1 covers 8 bases. This CDR3 is 14 amino acids long. The trim removed 6 bases at V and 4 bases at J, leaving 7 bases unmatched. Germline-derived CDR1 and CDR2 are MNHEY and SVGEGT. CDR3 DNA sequence: TGTGCCAGCAGAACCTTGGGACAGGTCTATGGCTACACCTTC. Protein sequence: CASRTLGQVYGYTF.

This rearrangement joins TRBV7-9 to TRBJ1-2; D call uncertain. The CDR3 extends over 12 amino acids. The V gene's germline CDR1 is SEHNR and CDR2 FQNEAQ (reference sequence). Trimming cost V 1 base and J 6 bases, with 6 bases left between them. CDR3 region: CASSLGENGYTF. CDR3 coding DNA: TGTGCCAGCAGCTTAGGAGAAAATGGCTACACCTTC.

J is TRBJ2-3 and V is TRBV9; 8 bases line up with TRBD2. The CDR3 runs 15 residues. The V gene end was trimmed by 5 bases and the J gene end by 0 bases; junction bases not matched to a gene: 5. CDR1 is SGDLS, CDR2 YYNGEE, per germline. CDR3 protein: CASRTSASSTDTQYF. The CDR3 bases are TGTGCCAGCAGGACTAGCGCCTCTAGCACAGATACGCAGTATTTT.

This rearrangement joins TRBV9 to TRBJ2-2, with 9 bases aligning to TRBD2. V dropped 0 bases and J dropped 1; count of bases not matched to a gene: 1. The CDR3 is made up of 16 amino acids. In germline, CDR1 is SGDLS, CDR2 YYNGEE. CDR3 sequence (DNA): TGTGCCAGCAGCGTAGGGACTAGCGTGAACACCGGGGAGCTGTTTTTT. This translates into CASSVGTSVNTGELFF.

This chain uses TRBV12-3 or TRBV12-4 with TRBJ2-1, with a weak D call TRBD2 (6 bases). V was trimmed by 3 bases and J by 4 bases, leaving 16 bases between them. The CDR3 runs to 16 residues. Here the CDR3 reads CASSFSRDWRYNEQFF. CDR3 in DNA: TGTGCCAGCAGTTTTTCCCGGGACTGGCGATACAATGAGCAGTTCTTC.

The V and J genes are TRBV7-8 and TRBJ2-3; TRBD1 matches 8 bases. The CDR3 totals 17 residues. J gave up 6 bases and V 1 base, and 12 bases lay outside the gene matches. CDR1 SGHVS and CDR2 FQNEAQ come from the germline V gene. For the CDR3, the DNA is TGTGCCAGCAGCTTAGTTGGAGCAGGGGGCCTTATTGATACGCAGTATTTT. It translates to CASSLVGAGGLIDTQYF.

The V and J genes are TRBV5-1 and TRBJ1-5; D not resolved. This CDR3 is built from 15 residues. Trimming removed 0 bases from V and 3 bases from J, with 10 bases in between. Germline values: CDR1 SGHRS, CDR2 YFSETQ. The CDR3 region has the DNA TGCGCCAGCAGCTTGGCCCCGGGATTCAATCAGCCCCAGCATTTT. As protein: CASSLAPGFNQPQHF.

The chain has TRBV29-1 and TRBJ2-7; 11 bases line up with TRBD2. The length of the CDR3 is 14 residues. Germline values: CDR1 SQVTM, CDR2 ANQGSEA. With V trimmed by 5 bases and J by 7 bases, 10 bases remained unmatched. CDR3 residues: CSVLAGGTQGEQYF. For the CDR3, the DNA is TGCAGCGTTTTAGCGGGGGGGACTCAAGGGGAGCAGTACTTC.

The chain links TRBV7-2 to TRBJ2-3; the match to TRBD2 covers 11 bases. CDR3 size: 17 residues. Germline V CDR1 and CDR2: SGHTA, FQGNSA. J lost 4 bases, V lost 10 bases, and 16 bases had no gene match. CDR3 region: CATAFPLAGGPADTQYF. CDR3 DNA sequence: TGTGCCACCGCATTCCCGTTAGCGGGGGGGCCGGCAGATACGCAGTATTTT. Combining the CDR3 with reference TRBV7-2 and TRBJ2-3 gives the whole variable domain GAGVSQSPSNKVTEKGKDVELRCDPISGHTALYWYRQSLGQGLEFLIYFQGNSAPDKSGLPSDRFSAERTGGSVSTLTIQRTQQEDSAVYLCATAFPLAGGPADTQYFGPGTRLTVL.